This T cell receptor (beta chain) was recovered during a study of blood T cell repertoires in COVID-19. CDR1 MNHEY and CDR2 SVGEGT come from the germline V gene. The CDR3 is 13 residues long. V was clipped by 2 bases and J by 4 bases, with 8 bases between them. Cohort placement rested on clinical history that participants reported themselves. Profiled with immunoSEQ multiplex PCR; TCRdb holds only in-frame clones, not every one. Seen here are approximately 240,000 clones, roughly 83% observed once, and the top ten hold approximately 1.3%. The specimen was PBMCs or T cells enriched from blood (not recorded which). The source of this sequence is a woman aged 40 to 50 with acute COVID-19. The rearrangement links TRBV6-2 or TRBV6-3 to TRBJ1-2, with D possibly being TRBD1 (6 bases). CDR3 in DNA: TGTGCCAGCAGTTACGGACAGTCCTATGGCTACACCTTC. It codes for CASSYGQSYGYTF.